This T cell receptor beta chain was sequenced during a study of T cell repertoires in cytomegalovirus infection. Study background: In public TCR beta signatures, there were indications of both CMV infection and matching HLA type.

This clonotype has at least ten counts. The antigen remains undetermined. The V end was cut by 6 bases, the J end by 7 bases, with 15 bases between. This CDR3 contains 13 residues. Germline V CDR1 and CDR2: MNHEY, SMNVEV (reference sequence). Study observations and caveats: Using cumulative public TCR beta family frequency, the authors identified those who carried CMV together with the relevant HLA. CMV-specific TCR beta clonotypes restricted by HLA-C dominated the ex vivo response.

TCRdb redid the calling of the reads with MiXCR, one entry per CDR3 protein. The data show over 300,000 distinct CDR3 sequences, with about 17% seen just once and 9.5% to 15% held by the top ten. The TCR comes from a human donor in good health (CMV status not recorded). Some clones in this sample may be carry-over from other donors' samples. What was sequenced was PBMCs. This sequence joins TRBV27 and TRBJ1-2; D might be TRBD1 (5 bases). The CDR3 reads CASRLNGASGYTF. The CDR3 bases are TGTGCCAGCAGATTGAACGGGGCAAGTGGCTACACCTTC.